A single sample is the source of the 28 T cell receptor beta chains below, sequenced in a study of blood T cell repertoires in COVID-19. Assay used: immunoSEQ multiplex PCR; TCRdb lists only in-frame clones, some missing. Found here are a few hundred thousand clones, roughly 84% of them singletons; the top ten hold approximately 7.3%. Input material: PBMCs or T cells enriched from blood (not recorded which). The receptor source for this set is a woman aged 40-49 years who had recovered from COVID-19.

The chain links TRBV10-2 to TRBJ2-6, with D possibly matching TRBD1 (6 bases). The germline CDR1 and CDR2 sequences are WSHSY and SAAADI. V was trimmed by 8 bases and J by 2 bases, leaving 25 bases between them. The CDR3 contains 19 residues. CDR3 in DNA: TGCGCCAGCGCCCCCTTGAATCACGCCAGGGGCCCTGGGGCCAACGTCCTGACTTTC. Its translation is CASAPLNHARGPGANVLTF.

The chain recombines TRBV29-1 with TRBJ2-2; 9 bases agree with TRBD2. CDR1 SQVTM and CDR2 ANQGSEA come from the germline V gene. This CDR3 contains 13 residues. CDR3 residues: CSSISGSTGELFF. In nucleotides, the CDR3 is TGCAGTTCTATTAGCGGGAGCACCGGGGAGCTGTTTTTT.

The V and J genes are TRBV5-1 and TRBJ2-7; TRBD1 might be the D (6 bases). Trimming removed 0 bases at V and 5 bases at J, with 15 bases between. This CDR3 spans 15 amino acids. CDR1 is SGHRS and CDR2 is YFSETQ in the germline V gene. In DNA, the CDR3 is TGCGCCAGCAGCTTGGAGGGTGACAGGAGCCACGAGCAGTACTTC. Its translation: CASSLEGDRSHEQYF.

The table lists this clone with a few counts. The DNA of the CDR3 is TGTGCCAGCAGTTACAATGTGGCCACTGAAGCTTTCTTT. Translated: CASSYNVATEAFF. V usage is TRBV6-2 or TRBV6-3 and J usage is TRBJ1-1; D remains unclear. Germline assignment: CDR1 MNHEY and CDR2 SVGEGT. This CDR3 has 13 residues. The V gene lost 2 bases and the J gene lost 4 bases, with 8 bases spanning the gap.

On this clone: Other DNA sequences in the same sample also yield this CDR3. This CDR3 is CATSDPGQGNTGELFF. The DNA for the CDR3 is TGTGCCACCAGTGACCCCGGACAGGGGAACACCGGGGAGCTGTTTTTT. V is TRBV24-1 and J is TRBJ2-2; 8 bases are shared with TRBD1. The germline gives CDR1 KGHDR, CDR2 SFDVKD. The CDR3 totals 16 residues. V shed 4 bases, J shed 1 base, and the junction held 4 bases outside the gene matches.

J is TRBJ2-3 and V is TRBV2; 9 bases match TRBD2. Germline CDR1 is SNHLY and CDR2 is FYNNEI. The CDR3 runs 16 residues. The J segment lost 4 bases and the V segment lost 2 bases, leaving 7 bases of the junction unmatched. The CDR3 here is CASSERGLANADTQYF. The CDR3 DNA follows: TGTGCCAGCAGTGAACGGGGACTAGCTAACGCAGATACGCAGTATTTT.

The chain combines TRBV4-1 with TRBJ2-3; 7 positions match TRBD2. With V trimmed by 2 bases and J by 0 bases, 8 bases remained unmatched. The germline CDR1 and CDR2 sequences are MGHRA and YSYEKL. There are 17 residues in the CDR3. CDR3 in DNA: TGCGCCAGCAGCCAACCCATGGCTAGCGGAAGCACAGATACGCAGTATTTT. Its translation is CASSQPMASGSTDTQYF.

The chain joins TRBV6-2 or TRBV6-3 to TRBJ1-3, with 7 bases that match TRBD1. The germline CDR1 and CDR2 sequences are MNHEY and SVGEGT. This CDR3 spans 14 amino acids. Unmatched junction bases numbered 0, after V lost 2 bases and J lost 2 bases. The CDR3 nucleotides are TGTGCCAGCAGTTACGACAGGGCTGGAAACACCATATATTTT. It codes for CASSYDRAGNTIYF.

V and J are TRBV7-2 and TRBJ1-1; D gene unclear. With 7 bases removed from V and 1 base from J, the gap between germline ends came to 13 bases. Per the germline V gene, CDR1 is SGHTA and CDR2 is FQGNSA. This CDR3 contains 14 residues. The chain's CDR3 is CASTHGEWNTEAFF. CDR3 in DNA: TGTGCCAGCACCCACGGGGAGTGGAACACTGAAGCTTTCTTT.

This clone was counted at least ten times. This chain connects TRBV7-6 to TRBJ2-7, with TRBD1 matching over 8 bases. Trimming took 5 bases from V and 4 from J; bases not matched to a gene: 10. Germline-derived CDR1 and CDR2 are SGHVS and FNYEAQ. CDR3 size: 15 residues. CDR3 bases: TGTGCCAGCAGCATCGACAGGGGATATATTTACGAGCAGTACTTC. Protein sequence: CASSIDRGYIYEQYF.

V gene TRBV28 combines with J gene TRBJ2-7; D is ambiguous. CDR3 size: 12 residues. Looked up from germline, CDR1 is MDHEN and CDR2 is SYDVKM. Trimming took off 4 bases at V and 7 bases at J, with 11 bases between the two ends. CDR3 residues: CASSYHREEQYF. In DNA form, the CDR3 reads TGTGCCAGCAGTTATCATAGAGAGGAGCAGTACTTC.

The genes are TRBV11-2 and TRBJ1-2; no clear D. V lost 5 bases to trimming and J lost 5 bases, with 18 bases between them. The CDR3 loop spans 15 amino acids. Germline loops: CDR1 SGHAT, CDR2 FQNNGV. CDR3 bases: TGTGCCAGCAGCCCTGTCACGGGGAAGGGTTATGGCTACACCTTC. Translation: CASSPVTGKGYGYTF.

The table lists this clone with many counts. The J gene is TRBJ1-2, the V gene TRBV2, with D possibly TRBD1 on 5 matching bases. This CDR3 has 14 amino acids. Germline-derived CDR1 and CDR2 are SNHLY and FYNNEI. V lost 6 bases to trimming and J lost 0 bases, with 11 bases between them. CDR3 protein: CASRAAGANYGYTF. The CDR3 coding sequence is TGTGCCAGCAGGGCTGCGGGGGCTAACTATGGCTACACCTTC.

The V call is TRBV13, the J call TRBJ2-7, with 8 bases lining up with TRBD2. Germline trimming cut 5 bases from V and 3 bases from J; bases unmatched to any gene: 0. There are 12 residues in the CDR3. The germline CDR1 and CDR2 sequences are PRHDT and FYEKMQ (reference sequence). Written as DNA, the CDR3 is TGTGCCAGCAGCGCGGGGGGCTACGAGCAGTACGTC. Translating it yields CASSAGGYEQYV.

The V and J genes are TRBV27 and TRBJ1-2, with D perhaps matching TRBD1 (6 bases). There are 14 residues in the CDR3. Looked up from germline, CDR1 is MNHEY and CDR2 is SMNVEV (reference sequence). Trimming left V 0 bases short and J 5 bases short, with 10 bases between. The chain's CDR3 is CASSLSRQEYGYTF. The CDR3 coding sequence is TGTGCCAGCAGTTTATCCCGACAGGAGTATGGCTACACCTTC.

V and J are TRBV3-1 (or the pseudogene TRBV3-2) and TRBJ2-1; 7 bases fit TRBD2. The V segment lost 3 bases and the J segment 4 bases; nucleotides outside the gene matches: 21. Germline assignment: CDR1 LGHDT and CDR2 YNNKEL (reference sequence). The CDR3 covers 20 residues. CDR3 sequence: CASSQSRQLATVKIYNEQFF. The CDR3 bases are TGTGCCAGCAGCCAGTCGAGGCAACTAGCGACAGTGAAAATTTACAATGAGCAGTTCTTC.

V and J are TRBV5-5 and TRBJ1-1; D not resolved. Trimming took 0 bases from V and 3 from J, leaving 6 bases between them. The germline CDR1 and CDR2 sequences are SGHKS and YYEKEE (reference sequence). This CDR3 is 13 amino acids long. CDR3: CASSLAGDTEAFF. Written as DNA, the CDR3 is TGTGCCAGCAGCTTGGCCGGGGACACTGAAGCTTTCTTT.

Only one count was recorded for this clone. This sequence joins TRBV5-4 and TRBJ1-2; TRBD1 matches 7 bases. The CDR3 contains 13 residues. Looked up from germline, CDR1 is SGHNT and CDR2 is YYREEE (reference sequence). The CDR3 protein is CRTRGLDNYGYTF. CDR3 in DNA: TGTCGGACGAGGGGGCTCGACAACTATGGCTACACCTTC.

The V gene is TRBV2, the J gene TRBJ2-1; 11 bases map to TRBD2. V was pared by 6 bases and J by 4 bases, with 2 bases of the junction left unmatched. The CDR3 loop spans 14 amino acids. From germline, CDR1 is SNHLY and CDR2 FYNNEI. The CDR3 DNA sequence: TGTGCCAGCAGCGGACTAGCGGGTTACAATGAGCAGTTCTTC. This sequence encodes CASSGLAGYNEQFF.

The table lists this clone with a count of one. The chain carries TRBV19 and TRBJ1-3; D gene unclear. Deletions cut 0 bases from V and 1 base from J, with 7 bases between. The CDR3 contains 15 residues. Germline CDR1 LNHDA, CDR2 SQIVND (reference sequence). The CDR3 region has the DNA TGTGCCAGTAGTATAGACTGGGCATCTGGAAACACCATATATTTT. Its protein is CASSIDWASGNTIYF.

This clone was counted a single time. The chain links TRBV29-1 to TRBJ2-7; 10 positions match TRBD2. Germline CDR1 SQVTM, CDR2 ANQGSEA. The CDR3 loop spans 13 amino acids. V dropped 4 bases and J dropped 6; count of bases not matched to a gene: 6. For the CDR3, the DNA is TGCAGCGTTGCTACTAGCGGGATTGGCGAGCAGTACTTC. It encodes CSVATSGIGEQYF.

This chain's CDR3 is CASGFAGPGELFF. CDR3 nucleotides: TGTGCCAGTGGGTTCGCGGGGCCCGGGGAGCTGTTTTTT. The chain uses TRBV27 and TRBJ2-2, with D possibly being TRBD2 (6 bases). Trimming removed 9 bases at V and 6 bases at J, with 14 bases between. This CDR3 region has 13 residues. Germline loops: CDR1 MNHEY, CDR2 SMNVEV (reference sequence).

The CDR3 reads CASSLGGVDQPQHF. CDR3 sequence (DNA): TGTGCCAGCAGCTTAGGCGGGGTGGACCAGCCCCAGCATTTT. The chain has TRBV7-2 and TRBJ1-5; D remains unclear. V was trimmed by 1 base and J by 7 bases, leaving 11 bases between them. This CDR3 region has 14 residues. The germline V gene has CDR1 SGHTA and CDR2 FQGNSA.

V is TRBV7-2 and J is TRBJ1-3; 9 bases match TRBD1. The V gene's germline CDR1 is SGHTA and CDR2 FQGNSA. The CDR3 loop spans 17 amino acids. The ends lost 5 bases at V and 1 base at J; junction bases unmatched: 9. For the CDR3, the DNA is TGTGCCAGCAGCCCGTTACAGGGGGCGAAATCTGGAAACACCATATATTTT. Protein: CASSPLQGAKSGNTIYF.

The V call is TRBV27, the J call TRBJ2-1; maybe TRBD1 (6 bases). Per the germline V gene, CDR1 is MNHEY and CDR2 is SMNVEV (reference sequence). The V end lost 1 base, the J end lost 8 bases, and 15 bases lay between the germline ends. The CDR3 spans 15 residues. The CDR3 spells CASSLFLAGVDEQFF. The CDR3 DNA is TGTGCCAGCAGTTTATTCTTGGCAGGGGTGGATGAGCAGTTCTTC.

The chain combines TRBV7-9 with TRBJ1-1; the match to TRBD1 covers 8 bases. V lost 4 bases to trimming and J lost 3 bases; unmatched junction nucleotides: 7. CDR3 length equals 15 residues. Germline V gene data show CDR1 as SEHNR and CDR2 as FQNEAQ (reference sequence). The chain's CDR3 is CASSSQGAVDTEAFF. The CDR3 nucleotides read TGTGCCAGCAGCTCTCAGGGGGCGGTGGACACTGAAGCTTTCTTT.

This chain joins TRBV5-1 and TRBJ2-3; the match to TRBD2 covers 11 bases. The V gene end was trimmed by 4 bases and the J gene end by 5 bases; junction bases not matched to a gene: 3. The CDR3 length is 14 residues. CDR1 SGHRS and CDR2 YFSETQ come from the germline V gene. Written as DNA, the CDR3 is TGCGCCAGCAGCGGAGGGACTAGCGGAGATACGCAGTATTTT. It is translated as CASSGGTSGDTQYF.

V gene TRBV21-1 combines with J gene TRBJ1-2; the table's D gene call, TRBD1, was not cross checked with the DNA. TRBV21-1 represents a pseudogene. There are 13 residues in the CDR3. The CDR3 is CASISASHYGYTF. The CDR3 DNA reads TGTGCCAGCATATCCGCCAGTCACTATGGCTACACCTTC.